This entry lists 18 T cell receptor beta chains sequenced from one sample in a study of metastatic and nonmetastatic thyroid tumors. Nobody among the patients had been given any treatment before thyroid surgery. TCRdb re-called the PCR reads via MiXCR. The table shows 9,500 to 12,000 clones, with 25% to 35% occurring only once. Material for sequencing was adjacent normal tissue. The receptors were gathered from a male donor with papillary thyroid cancer or a benign thyroid nodule (not recorded which). Some clones in this sample may be carry-over from other donors' samples.

About this clone: Other DNA sequences of this sample code for an identical CDR3. DNA for the CDR3: TGTGCCAGCAGTGAAGCTGGGACAGGGGGCCGATCTAACTATGGCTACACCTTC. Its protein product is CASSEAGTGGRSNYGYTF. The chain recombines TRBV2 with TRBJ1-2; 12 bases align to TRBD1. This CDR3 contains 18 residues. V lost 0 bases, J lost 0 bases, and 5 bases stayed unmatched. CDR1 SNHLY and CDR2 FYNNEI come from the germline V gene.

In its sample, this clone ranks as medium-sized. V and J are TRBV12-3 or TRBV12-4 and TRBJ1-2; D is possibly TRBD1 (6 bases). Trimming removed 3 bases from V and 8 bases from J, with 10 bases in between. This CDR3 contains 12 residues. The CDR3 DNA is TGTGCCAGCAGTTTTGGCACAGGGGGCTACACCTTC. It is translated as CASSFGTGGYTF.

The chain combines TRBV5-5 with TRBJ1-3; weak D call: TRBD1 (6 bases). V was shortened by 0 bases and J by 4 bases, with 11 bases between the two germline ends. The CDR3 has 15 residues. CDR1 SGHKS and CDR2 YYEKEE come from the germline V gene (reference sequence). CDR3 sequence: CASSLDGTNGNTIYF. Here the CDR3 DNA reads TGTGCCAGCAGCTTGGACGGGACAAACGGAAACACCATATATTTT.

The rearrangement uses TRBV3-1 and TRBJ1-1, with 10 bases aligning to TRBD1. Per germline, CDR1 LGHDT and CDR2 YNNKEL (reference sequence). After removal of 4 bases from V and 0 bases from J, the junction contained 14 bases not matched to a gene. CDR3 length: 19 amino acids. The CDR3 DNA sequence: TGTGCCAGCAGCCCTCGAGGGGGACAGGGGTTAGGGATGAACACTGAAGCTTTCTTT. Residues: CASSPRGGQGLGMNTEAFF. Using reference TRBV3-1 and TRBJ1-1 for the parts outside the CDR3, the full variable domain is DTAVSQTPKYLVTQMGNDKSIKCEQNLGHDTMYWYKQDSKKFLKIMFSYNNKELIINETVPNRFSPKSPDKAHLNLHINSLELGDSAVYFCASSPRGGQGLGMNTEAFFGQGTRLTVV.

With respect to this clone: Sequence at one end of the junction differs from germline and may be a read error. V gene TRBV7-2 combines with J gene TRBJ2-7, with D perhaps being TRBD1 or TRBD2 (5 bases each). The CDR3 consists of 14 residues. Germline V gene sequence: CDR1 SGHTA, CDR2 FQGNSA. The chain's CDR3 is CASSLEGPSYEQYF. DNA for the CDR3: TGTGCCAGTAGCTTAGAGGGACCGTCCTACGAGCAGTACTTC.

This clone was recorded a few times. The chain carries TRBV5-1 and TRBJ1-1, with D maybe TRBD1 (6 bases). The CDR3 consists of 15 residues. From germline, CDR1 is SGHRS and CDR2 YFSETQ. V was trimmed by 1 base and J by 2 bases, leaving 12 bases between them. CDR3: CASSLRGRTNTEAFF. The CDR3, as DNA: TGCGCCAGCAGCTTGAGGGGGAGGACTAACACTGAAGCTTTCTTT.

Within the sample, this clone is medium-sized. The chain uses TRBV20-1 and TRBJ1-5; TRBD1 aligns across 9 bases. V was clipped by 1 base and J by 4 bases; unmatched bases: 2. The CDR3 has 14 amino acids. Germline CDR1 DFQATT, CDR2 SNEGSKA (reference sequence). The chain's CDR3 is CSARGDRVNQPQHF. CDR3 in DNA: TGCAGTGCTAGAGGGGACAGGGTTAATCAGCCCCAGCATTTT.

The V gene is TRBV11-3, the J gene TRBJ2-2; no clear D gene. Germline CDR1 reads SGHNT; CDR2 reads YENEEA. The CDR3 is 14 residues long. V dropped 1 base and J dropped 8 bases, with 11 bases sitting between them. CDR3 DNA sequence: TGTGCCAGCAGCTTAGGTACCGGATCTGGGGAGCTGTTTTTT. It is translated as CASSLGTGSGELFF. The complete variable domain, with remaining parts taken from reference TRBV11-3 and TRBJ2-2, reads EAGVVQSPRYKIIEKKQPVAFWCNPISGHNTLYWYLQNLGQGPELLIRYENEEAVDDSQLPKDRFSAERLKGVDSTLKIQPAELGDSAVYLCASSLGTGSGELFFGEGSRLTVL.

The chain couples TRBV5-6 to TRBJ2-7; TRBD1 might be the D (5 bases). The V gene lost 0 bases and the J gene lost 4 bases, with 11 bases spanning the gap. CDR3 length: 14 amino acids. Germline-derived CDR1 and CDR2 are SGHDT and YYEEEE. The CDR3 DNA sequence: TGTGCCAGCAGCTTGGCCGAACAGGAGTACGAGCAGTACTTC. As protein: CASSLAEQEYEQYF.

DNA of the CDR3: TGTGCCAGTAGTATCCGGGGGTGGTCAGTAGAGACCCAGTACTTC. Encoded protein: CASSIRGWSVETQYF. This chain links TRBV19 with TRBJ2-5; D perhaps matches TRBD2 (6 bases). There are 15 residues in the CDR3. The germline CDR1 and CDR2 sequences are LNHDA and SQIVND (reference sequence). Trimming cost V 3 bases and J 4 bases, with 15 bases left between them.

By sample fraction, this clone is medium-sized (0.01 to 0.1%). CDR3 coding DNA: TGTGCCAGCAGCAGACGACAGGTCGACAGGGGGACCGGGGAGCTGTTTTTT. This translates into CASSRRQVDRGTGELFF. The rearrangement joins TRBV7-8 to TRBJ2-2, with 9 bases aligning to TRBD1. CDR1 and CDR2 (germline): SGHVS, FQNEAQ. The CDR3 totals 17 residues. Trimming at V came to 5 bases and at J to 5 bases, leaving 12 bases not matched to a gene. Full variable domain (rest looked up from reference TRBV7-8 and TRBJ2-2): GAGVSQSPRYKVAKRGQDVALRCDPISGHVSLFWYQQALGQGPEFLTYFQNEAQLDKSGLPSDRFFAERPEGSVSTLKIQRTQQEDSAVYLCASSRRQVDRGTGELFFGEGSRLTVL.

The rearrangement links TRBV7-9 to TRBJ2-1; tentatively, D is TRBD2 (6 bases). Germline-derived CDR1 and CDR2 are SEHNR and FQNEAQ (reference sequence). V gave up 8 bases and J gave up 8 bases, with 19 bases separating them. The CDR3 loop spans 14 amino acids. CDR3 loop: CASFEFGSSDEQFF. In nucleotides, the CDR3 is TGTGCCAGCTTTGAATTCGGGAGTTCAGATGAGCAGTTCTTC.

In this sample, this clone turned up a few times. This chain uses TRBV30 with TRBJ2-2, with D perhaps given as TRBD1 or TRBD2 (7 bases each). The germline V and J ends were trimmed by 2 bases and 4 bases, with 14 bases remaining between them. Germline lookup yields CDR1 GTSNPN and CDR2 SVGIG (reference sequence). This CDR3 comprises 15 residues. This chain's CDR3 is CAWSLQGRGTGELFF. The CDR3 nucleotides read TGTGCCTGGAGTTTACAGGGGAGGGGCACCGGGGAGCTGTTTTTT. Full variable domain (remainder filled in from reference TRBV30 and TRBJ2-2): SQTIHQWPATLVQPVGSPLSLECTVEGTSNPNLYWYRQAAGRGLQLLFYSVGIGQISSEVPQNLSASRPQDRQFILSSKKLLLSDSGFYLCAWSLQGRGTGELFFGEGSRLTVL.

The CDR3 loop reads CASSFARFGEINTGELFF. CDR3 coding DNA: TGTGCCAGCAGCTTCGCGCGCTTTGGTGAGATCAACACCGGGGAGCTGTTTTTT. V gene TRBV7-3 combines with J gene TRBJ2-2; no firm D call. This CDR3 comprises 18 residues. The V end lost 3 bases, the J end lost 2 bases, and 19 bases lay between the germline ends. Germline-derived CDR1 and CDR2 are SGHTA and FQGTGA.

This clone is a singleton in its sample. The chain carries TRBV7-8 and TRBJ1-2; 9 bases map to TRBD1. There are 16 residues in the CDR3. The germline V gene encodes CDR1 SGHVS and CDR2 FQNEAQ. J was trimmed by 7 bases and V by 1 base; bases with no gene match: 10. As DNA, the CDR3 is TGTGCCAGCAGCTTAGGGTCCTCACAGGGGGCAAGTGGCTACACCTTC. This codes for CASSLGSSQGASGYTF.

This clone was seen many times. This clone may be a read error of a much larger clone one base away. The CDR3 spells CASTIGTANTGGLLF. CDR3 DNA sequence: TGTGCCAGCACTATTGGGACAGCAAACACCGGGGGGCTGCTTTTT. The chain combines TRBV27 with TRBJ2-2; D is possibly TRBD1 or TRBD2 (7 bases each). Germline-derived CDR1 and CDR2 are MNHEY and SMNVEV (reference sequence). CDR3 length: 15 residues.

The sample holds a few counts of this clone. The V and J genes are TRBV12-3 or TRBV12-4 and TRBJ1-1; no clear D gene. The V end lost 4 bases, the J end lost 0 bases, and 12 bases lay between the germline ends. CDR3 length equals 15 residues. DNA of the CDR3: TGTGCCAGCAGTTATAGACGGGAGATGAACACTGAAGCTTTCTTT. Translating it yields CASSYRREMNTEAFF.

This clone was picked up a small number of times. J is TRBJ1-4 and V is TRBV28; no firm D call. Trimming removed 5 bases from V and 5 bases from J, with 15 bases in between. The germline gives CDR1 MDHEN, CDR2 SYDVKM. This CDR3 is built from 15 residues. The CDR3 loop is CASSVRPVGNEKLFF. The CDR3 nucleotides are TGTGCCAGCAGTGTTAGGCCCGTCGGGAATGAAAAACTGTTTTTT.